Listed below are T cell receptor beta chains from one sample, sequenced in a study of cytomegalovirus exposure and HLA in healthy donors. TCRdb keeps only in-frame clones here, not all; method: immunoSEQ multiplex PCR. In the table there are about 130,000 clones, around 90% of which are singletons. The specimen sequenced was PBMCs. Receptors were obtained from a woman aged 30 to 39 in good health and CMV-seropositive. CDR3s include the opening cysteine and the closing phenylalanine or tryptophan. A D gene is named only where the DNA matches it firmly. Some rows mark clone size as missing; the rest say once, few, many or name a class of expanded clone.

d_call,j_call,clone_size,v_call,cdr3_aa,cdr3_nt
TRBD1,TRBJ2-7,once,TRBV2,CASQGGPREFF,TGTGCCAGCCAAGGGGGCCCTAGGGAGTTCTTC
NA,TRBJ2-3,NA,TRBV4-1,CASSQEQSADTQYF,TGCGCCAGCAGCCAAGAACAGTCCGCAGATACGCAGTATTTT
NA,TRBJ2-7,once,TRBV27,CASTGMVAGQGSGQPYEQYF,TGTGCCAGTACCGGAATGGTAGCGGGACAGGGTTCGGGTCAACCCTACGAGCAGTACTTC
NA,TRBJ2-3,NA,TRBV27,CASRATDTQYF,TGTGCCAGCAGAGCCACAGATACGCAGTATTTT
NA,TRBJ1-1,NA,TRBV5-4,CASSPHLGGYTEAFF,TGTGCCAGCAGCCCACATCTGGGGGGGTACACTGAAGCTTTCTTT
NA,TRBJ2-1,NA,TRBV11-2,CASSTSGLPSSYNEQFF,TGTGCCAGCAGCACATCGGGACTCCCTAGCTCCTACAATGAGCAGTTCTTC
TRBD1,TRBJ1-2,NA,TRBV5-1,CASSFGQGDGYTF,TGCGCCAGCAGCTTTGGACAGGGAGATGGCTACACCTTC
NA,TRBJ1-5,NA,TRBV6-1,CASSQRTGNQPQHF,TGTGCCAGCAGTCAACGGACGGGGAATCAGCCCCAGCATTTT
TRBD1,TRBJ2-7,NA,TRBV2,CASRFGTGGYEQYF,TGTGCCAGCAGATTCGGGACAGGGGGCTACGAGCAGTACTTC
TRBD2,TRBJ2-1,NA,TRBV19,CASRGAGGILEQFF,TGTGCCAGTAGAGGAGCGGGGGGAATTCTTGAGCAGTTCTTC
NA,TRBJ1-2,NA,TRBV25-1,CASSENRGGADGYTF,TGTGCCAGCAGTGAAAATAGGGGGGGCGCGGATGGCTACACCTTC
NA,TRBJ1-2,NA,TRBV4-2,CASSQGWGETGGYTF,TGTGCCAGCAGCCAAGGGTGGGGGGAAACGGGTGGCTACACCTTC
NA,TRBJ2-7,NA,TRBV28,CASSLRIYEQYF,TGTGCCAGCAGTTTGCGGATCTACGAGCAGTACTTC
TRBD1,TRBJ2-7,NA,TRBV5-1,CASSFGTGGEQYF,TGCGCCAGCAGCTTCGGGACAGGAGGCGAGCAGTACTTC
TRBD2,TRBJ2-1,NA,TRBV5-1,CASSATSGYNEQFF,TGCGCCAGCAGCGCGACTAGCGGATACAATGAGCAGTTCTTC
TRBD2,TRBJ2-1,NA,TRBV12-5,CASGLGASGSLREQFF,TGTGCTAGTGGTTTGGGAGCTAGCGGGAGTTTACGTGAGCAGTTCTTC
NA,TRBJ1-5,NA,TRBV6-6,CASSLQGNQPQHF,TGTGCCAGCAGTCTTCAGGGGAATCAGCCCCAGCATTTT
NA,TRBJ1-1,NA,TRBV5-1,CASTPGGGMNTEAFF,TGCGCCAGCACGCCGGGAGGTGGGATGAACACTGAAGCTTTCTTT
NA,TRBJ1-6,NA,TRBV5-1,CASSLVSGADSPLHF,TGCGCCAGCAGCTTGGTTTCTGGGGCGGATTCACCCCTCCACTTT
TRBD2,TRBJ2-2,NA,TRBV6-5,CASSSTSRGRELFF,TGTGCCAGCAGCTCGACTAGCCGGGGCAGGGAGCTGTTTTTT
TRBD1,TRBJ2-1,once,TRBV5-6,CASSLTGVYNEQFF,TGTGCCAGCAGCCTGACAGGGGTCTACAATGAGCAGTTCTTC
NA,TRBJ1-2,NA,TRBV9,CASSVEGGEGYTF,TGTGCCAGCAGCGTAGAAGGAGGGGAAGGCTACACCTTC
NA,TRBJ1-6,few,TRBV2,CASSEFSIGWNSPLHF,TGTGCCAGCAGTGAGTTTAGTATCGGGTGGAATTCACCCCTCCACTTT
TRBD2,TRBJ2-7,NA,TRBV6-5,CATTNSGSLNEQYF,TGTGCCACGACAAATAGCGGGAGTTTGAACGAGCAGTACTTC
TRBD2,TRBJ2-1,NA,TRBV19,CASREGRGGNEQFF,TGTGCCAGTAGAGAGGGCCGCGGGGGGAATGAGCAGTTCTTC
TRBD2,TRBJ2-3,NA,TRBV5-4,CASSLGLLAGDLTDTQYF,TGTGCCAGCAGCTTGGGCCTACTAGCGGGGGACCTCACAGATACGCAGTATTTT
TRBD2,TRBJ2-5,NA,TRBV5-1,CASSSPGLAGGETQYF,TGCGCCAGCAGCTCCCCAGGACTAGCGGGAGGGGAGACCCAGTACTTC
NA,TRBJ2-3,NA,TRBV6-8,CASSYRLSCPDTQYF,TGTGCCAGCAGTTACAGACTTTCGTGTCCAGATACGCAGTATTTT
NA,TRBJ1-5,NA,TRBV19,CASSLVGFGNQPQHF,TGTGCCAGTAGTCTTGTCGGGTTTGGCAATCAGCCCCAGCATTTT
NA,TRBJ1-4,NA,TRBV10-1,CASSEGTGSNEKLFF,TGCGCCAGCAGTGAGGGTACCGGGAGTAATGAAAAACTGTTTTTT
TRBD2,TRBJ2-1,NA,TRBV7-9,CASSSNLAGGPDSYNEQFF,TGTGCCAGCAGCTCCAATCTAGCGGGGGGCCCCGACTCCTACAATGAGCAGTTCTTC
NA,TRBJ1-1,once,TRBV6-1,CASSLDRNTEAFF,TGTGCCAGCAGTCTGGACAGGAACACTGAAGCTTTCTTT
TRBD1,TRBJ2-7,NA,TRBV27,CASSRGRSYEQYF,TGTGCCAGCAGCAGGGGGCGCAGTTACGAGCAGTACTTC
NA,TRBJ2-3,NA,TRBV5-1,CASSLGLQTDTQYF,TGCGCCAGCAGCTTGGGACTACAAACAGATACGCAGTATTTT
NA,TRBJ2-7,NA,TRBV6-5,CASSPPGEYEQYF,TGTGCCAGCAGTCCCCCAGGGGAGTACGAGCAGTACTTC
TRBD2,TRBJ2-2,NA,TRBV5-1,CASSGLTSGLNTGELFF,TGCGCCAGCAGCGGCTTGACTAGCGGACTAAACACCGGGGAGCTGTTTTTT
TRBD2,TRBJ2-7,once,TRBV7-6,CASSFREGYEQYF,TGTGCCAGCAGCTTTCGGGAGGGGTACGAGCAGTACTTC